The 20 T cell receptor beta chains reported below all come from one sample, sequenced in a study of blood T cells in healthy people across ages. It was with a sample-barcoded 5' primer and a J-beta primer mix that a second PCR of roughly 7 to 12 cycles was run. MiXCR was run by TCRdb on the 5' RACE reads, yielding one entry per CDR3 protein. Of about 640,000 distinct CDR3 sequences listed, about 30% are singletons. Sequencing was done on a sample of blood. Receptors were obtained from a woman of 80 years or more in good health.

In its sample, this clonotype was seen a few times. One base away lies a much larger clone, so this may be a sequencing read error. The chain is built from TRBV2 and TRBJ1-4; 7 nucleotides agree with TRBD1. Germline V lookup: CDR1 SNHLY, CDR2 FYNNEI. This CDR3 has 15 residues. CDR3 coding DNA: TGTGCCAGCAGTGCCGACAGGGTGTCTAATGAAAAACGGTTTTTT. It specifies CASSADRVSNEKRFF.

This clonotype has at least ten counts. The CDR3 DNA is TGTGCCAGCAGCTTAACCCCGACGGGGGAAGCTTTCTTT. It codes for CASSLTPTGEAFF. The V and J genes are TRBV7-3 and TRBJ1-1; no firm D call. Between the trimmed V and J ends, which lost 0 bases and 8 bases, there was a span of 10 bases. Germline CDR1 SGHTA, CDR2 FQGTGA. The CDR3 covers 13 residues. Looking up the rest from reference TRBV7-3 and TRBJ1-1 gives the full variable domain: GAGVSQTPSNKVTEKGKYVELRCDPISGHTALYWYRQSLGQGPEFLIYFQGTGAADDSGLPNDRFFAVRPEGSVSTLKIQRTERGDSAVYLCASSLTPTGEAFFGQGTRLTVV.

The genes are TRBV24-1 and TRBJ1-5, with a weak D call TRBD1 (6 bases). Trimming pared 5 bases from V and 4 bases from J, leaving 17 bases between. The CDR3 runs to 16 residues. CDR1 and CDR2 from the germline V gene are KGHDR and SFDVKD. CDR3 sequence (DNA): TGTGCCACCAGTGCCGCAGACGGGGGCGGAAATCAGCCCCAGCATTTT. Protein sequence: CATSAADGGGNQPQHF.

As to this clonotype: A much larger clone is a single base away; this may be a read error. In DNA form, the CDR3 reads TGCGCCAGCAGCTCCCTTATTCCGGGACAGGGAGCCTTAAGCTCCTACAATGAGCAGTTCTTC. Translating it yields CASSSLIPGQGALSSYNEQFF. V and J are TRBV5-1 and TRBJ2-1, with 9 bases that match TRBD1. J gave up 0 bases and V 3 bases, and 19 bases lay outside the gene matches. The CDR3 consists of 21 residues. Germline CDR1 reads SGHRS; CDR2 reads YFSETQ.

This clonotype was observed a few times. With a much larger clone just one base away, this may be a read error. This chain links TRBV2 with TRBJ2-7; 9 bases fit TRBD2. Germline V gene data show CDR1 as SNHLY and CDR2 as FYNNEI. The CDR3 is made up of 15 amino acids. V shed 6 bases and J 7 bases; nucleotides not matched to a gene: 13. The CDR3 coding sequence is TGTGCCAGCAGGGTACGACTAGCGGTCTACAATGAGCAGTACTTC. As protein: CASRVRLAVYNEQYF.

This clonotype was counted only a few times. A much bigger clone sits one base away, suggesting this may be a read error. The chain links TRBV7-2 to TRBJ2-7; perhaps TRBD1 as D (5 bases). Germline CDR1 and CDR2: SGHTA and FQGNSA. The V end was cut by 5 bases, the J end by 6 bases, with 14 bases between. CDR3 size: 13 residues. As DNA, the CDR3 is TGTGCCAGCAGCCCCTCGTTGGGGCGCGAGCAGTACTTC. It translates to CASSPSLGREQYF.

The chain employs TRBV7-9 and TRBJ2-5; D gene uncertain. The V gene's germline CDR1 is SEHNR and CDR2 FQNEAQ (reference sequence). Trimming shortened V by 1 base and J by 2 bases, and 8 bases separated the two germline ends. CDR3 length equals 14 residues. The chain's CDR3 is CASSLVIAQETQYF. For the CDR3, the DNA is TGTGCCAGCAGCTTAGTGATAGCTCAAGAGACCCAGTACTTC.

V usage is TRBV20-1 and J usage is TRBJ1-5, with D unclear. Germline CDR1 reads DFQATT; CDR2 reads SNEGSKA (reference sequence). The CDR3 length is 14 residues. Trimming removed 0 bases from V and 5 bases from J, with 11 bases in between. CDR3 DNA: TGCAGTGCTAGAGATCCCGCGAAAGATCAGCCCCAGCATTTT. It specifies CSARDPAKDQPQHF.

This clonotype showed up just a few times. One base away lies a much larger clone, so this may be a sequencing read error. The V gene is TRBV5-1, the J gene TRBJ2-7; 9 bases map to TRBD1. Per germline, CDR1 SGHRS and CDR2 YFSETQ. This CDR3 contains 15 residues. The ends lost 4 bases at V and 6 bases at J; junction bases unmatched: 11. CDR3 residues: CASSADGTGSAEQYF. In DNA form, the CDR3 reads TGCGCCAGCAGCGCGGATGGGACAGGGTCGGCCGAGCAGTACTTC.

There are a few counts of this clonotype. This chain links TRBV28 with TRBJ1-3; D gene uncertain. CDR1 is MDHEN, CDR2 SYDVKM, per germline. The ends were cut back, 3 bases at V and 3 bases at J, with 12 bases in the middle. The CDR3 contains 15 residues. The CDR3 here is CASSLATGYGNTIYF. CDR3 bases: TGTGCCAGCAGTTTGGCGACGGGTTATGGAAACACCATATATTTT.

This clonotype was counted a few times. A much more abundant neighbour one base away suggests this may be a read error. This chain links TRBV20-1 with TRBJ2-1; D might be TRBD2 (7 bases). The CDR3 is 16 residues long. Germline V gene sequence: CDR1 DFQATT, CDR2 SNEGSKA (reference sequence). Trimming shortened V by 1 base and J by 4 bases, and 17 bases separated the two germline ends. This chain's CDR3 is CSARVAGGQIYNEQFF. Here the CDR3 DNA reads TGCAGTGCTAGAGTTGCCGGGGGGCAAATATACAATGAGCAGTTCTTC.

This clonotype was found many times. V usage is TRBV4-3 and J usage is TRBJ2-1; 11 bases match TRBD2. Germline CDR1 reads LGHNA; CDR2 reads YSLEER. This CDR3 has 16 amino acids. Losses at the gene ends were 1 base for V and 6 bases for J; bases not matched to a gene: 5. CDR3 nucleotide sequence: TGCGCCAGCAGCCAAGGGATAGCGGGGGGGCTCAATGAGCAGTTCTTC. Amino acid sequence: CASSQGIAGGLNEQFF.

This clonotype was counted only a few times. The chain employs TRBV10-3 and TRBJ1-1; D uncertain. CDR3 length equals 14 residues. With 3 bases removed from V and 3 bases from J, the gap between germline ends came to 11 bases. The germline V gene encodes CDR1 ENHRY and CDR2 SYGVKD. The CDR3 DNA reads as TGTGCCATCAGTGAAAGGGCCTGGCACACTGAAGCTTTCTTT. This translates into CAISERAWHTEAFF.

The table lists this clonotype with a few counts. The V call is TRBV30, the J call TRBJ1-1; D gene unclear. The germline V gene has CDR1 GTSNPN and CDR2 SVGIG (reference sequence). CDR3 length: 13 amino acids. Trimming pared 1 base from V and 2 bases from J, leaving 8 bases between. CDR3 loop: CAWSGLRNTEAFF. CDR3 bases: TGTGCCTGGAGTGGGCTTCGCAACACTGAAGCTTTCTTT.

The chain couples TRBV29-1 to TRBJ1-1; D possibly corresponds to TRBD1 (5 bases). Germline V gene lookup returns CDR1 SQVTM and CDR2 ANQGSEA. The CDR3 consists of 12 residues. Between the trimmed V and J ends, which lost 4 bases and 3 bases, there was a span of 9 bases. Here the CDR3 DNA reads TGCAGCGTTGCGACAGTCTACACTGAAGCTTTCTTT. It is translated as CSVATVYTEAFF.

The CDR3 protein is CASSKGRSGNTIYF. The CDR3 bases are TGTGCCAGCAGCAAAGGCAGATCTGGAAACACCATATATTTT. This chain links TRBV11-2 with TRBJ1-3, with D unresolved. Germline assignment: CDR1 SGHAT and CDR2 FQNNGV. The germline V and J ends were trimmed by 5 bases and 1 base, with 9 bases remaining between them. This CDR3 comprises 14 residues.

The chain carries TRBV5-1 and TRBJ2-1, with D uncertain. The V end was cut by 4 bases, the J end by 10 bases, with 18 bases between. Germline V CDR1 and CDR2: SGHRS, YFSETQ. CDR3 length: 14 amino acids. The CDR3 loop is CASSATGAAYEQFF. Written as DNA, the CDR3 is TGCGCCAGCAGCGCCACGGGCGCAGCCTACGAGCAGTTCTTC. Supplemented by reference TRBV5-1 and TRBJ2-1, the full variable domain reads KAGVTQTPRYLIKTRGQQVTLSCSPISGHRSVSWYQQTPGQGLQFLFEYFSETQRNKGNFPGRFSGRQFSNSRSEMNVSTLELGDSALYLCASSATGAAYEQFFGPGTRLTVL.

This clonotype showed up just a few times. An end of the junction does not agree with germline; a read error may underlie this. The rearrangement links TRBV7-7 to TRBJ2-2; D ambiguous. Germline-derived CDR1 and CDR2 are SSHAT and FNYEAQ (reference sequence). This CDR3 has 14 amino acids. The CDR3 reads CASSQYYNTGELFF. The CDR3 bases are TGTGCTAGCAGCCAGTACTATAACACCGGGGAGCTGTTTTTT.

This chain links TRBV14 with TRBJ2-6, with D maybe TRBD1 (6 bases). Trimming took 6 bases from V and 0 from J, leaving 21 bases between them. Looked up from germline, CDR1 is SGHDN and CDR2 is FVKESK. This CDR3 has 19 amino acids. CDR3 sequence (DNA): TGTGCCAGCAGTCAACTCGACAGGACCGGTCACTCTGGGGCCAACGTCCTGACTTTC. The encoded protein is CASSQLDRTGHSGANVLTF.

This clonotype was counted at least ten times. The chain joins TRBV18 to TRBJ2-7, with 7 bases matching TRBD1. CDR1 and CDR2 from the germline V gene are KGHSH and LQKENI. The CDR3 sequence is 17 residues long. The trim removed 3 bases at V and 0 bases at J, leaving 11 bases unmatched. This chain's CDR3 is CASSPDGLTGSSYEQYF. The CDR3 DNA reads as TGTGCCAGCTCACCGGACGGTTTGACAGGGAGCTCCTACGAGCAGTACTTC.